This entry features one T cell receptor beta chain sequence. Its specificity is not known. Assay: immunoSEQ multiplex PCR; the TCRdb copy retains only in-frame clones and omits some. The sample yields 70,000 to 95,000 clones, about nine tenths seen once. Drawing of blood for sampling happened at baseline, at cycle 4 day 1, and at cycle 7 day 1. Looked up from germline, CDR1 is LGHNA and CDR2 is YNFKEQ. V dropped 2 bases and J dropped 6 bases, with 17 bases sitting between them. The CDR3 is made up of 15 amino acids. These data are taken from a study of OX40 agonist ivuxolimab in advanced cancers. General study results and limits: Antigen targets of the expanded peripheral T cells went undetermined. Also showing low normalized T-cell clonal expansion were some of the nonresponders.

This chain joins TRBV4-2 and TRBJ2-7; D is possibly TRBD1 (6 bases). The source was CD4+ or CD8+ T cells sorted from blood, collected in a trial of the OX40 agonist ivuxolimab. The clonotype was recovered from an adult with an advanced solid tumor such as melanoma, head and neck, liver or kidney cancer. CDR3 loop: CASSQSDRNHAEQYF. For the CDR3, the DNA is TGTGCCAGCAGCCAATCCGACAGGAATCACGCCGAGCAGTACTTC.